This T cell receptor (beta chain) was observed in a study of PD-1 blockade in classical Hodgkin lymphoma. Study-wide context: The nivolumab dose that patients received was 3 mg/kg, given intravenously every 2 weeks. General observations from the study: Patients excluded were those beginning nivolumab under 1 year after ASCT. Relapsed/refractory patients reportedly had the lowest baseline TCR diversity, below newly diagnosed patients, who were below healthy donors. No one has yet defined what causes the repertoire differences, which may be disease activity or prior therapy.

Note on this clone: Its antigen is undetermined.

CDR1 is SNHLY, CDR2 FYNNEI, per germline. V lost 6 bases and J lost 4, with 14 bases in between. CDR3 length equals 14 residues. Noted time point: cycle 4 day 1 (C4D1), after around six weeks of nivolumab. The patients all showed relapse after autologous stem cell transplantation, while their brentuximab vedotin exposure varied. Only in-frame clones appear in the TCRdb table, and some are missing; sequencing was by immunoSEQ multiplex PCR. The sample lists around 50,000 clones, around 76% occurring once. The TCR comes from a human donor with classical Hodgkin lymphoma. The genes are TRBV2 and TRBJ2-3; weak D call: TRBD2 (6 bases). The sample was peripheral blood mononuclear cells (PBMCs), taken before the fourth cycle of nivolumab. The CDR3 region is CASRKTRSADTQYF. The CDR3 DNA reads TGTGCCAGCAGGAAGACTAGGTCCGCAGATACGCAGTATTTT.